Listed here are 2 T cell receptor beta chains from one sample, sequenced in a study of blood T cells in healthy people across ages. Alongside a J-beta primer mix, a sample-barcoded 5' primer served in a second PCR lasting about 6 to 11 cycles. TCRdb re-called the 5' RACE reads through MiXCR, storing one row per CDR3 protein. This sample carries some 850,000 distinct CDR3 sequences, more than 25% of them seen once, and the ten largest clones take less than 3.5%. In addition, the sample was reused for a study of T cells of mothers and their children.

Input material: blood. These receptors all stem from a boy between 10 and 17 years old in good health.

The chain has TRBV28 and TRBJ2-1, with D unresolved. The V gene's germline CDR1 is MDHEN and CDR2 SYDVKM. The CDR3 contains 15 residues. The ends were cut back, 7 bases at V and 6 bases at J, with 19 bases in the middle. The CDR3 is CASKPGVDWGNEQFF. CDR3 DNA: TGTGCCAGCAAACCCGGCGTCGACTGGGGCAATGAGCAGTTCTTC.

This clonotype was seen only a few times. The chain uses TRBV6-5 and TRBJ1-1, with D possibly TRBD1 on 5 matching bases. The V gene lost 2 bases and the J gene lost 2 bases, with 15 bases spanning the gap. The CDR3 consists of 16 residues. Looked up from germline, CDR1 is MNHEY and CDR2 is SVGAGI. The CDR3 spells CASSYGGMEGNTEAFF. In DNA, the CDR3 is TGTGCCAGCAGTTACGGGGGGATGGAGGGTAACACTGAAGCTTTCTTT.